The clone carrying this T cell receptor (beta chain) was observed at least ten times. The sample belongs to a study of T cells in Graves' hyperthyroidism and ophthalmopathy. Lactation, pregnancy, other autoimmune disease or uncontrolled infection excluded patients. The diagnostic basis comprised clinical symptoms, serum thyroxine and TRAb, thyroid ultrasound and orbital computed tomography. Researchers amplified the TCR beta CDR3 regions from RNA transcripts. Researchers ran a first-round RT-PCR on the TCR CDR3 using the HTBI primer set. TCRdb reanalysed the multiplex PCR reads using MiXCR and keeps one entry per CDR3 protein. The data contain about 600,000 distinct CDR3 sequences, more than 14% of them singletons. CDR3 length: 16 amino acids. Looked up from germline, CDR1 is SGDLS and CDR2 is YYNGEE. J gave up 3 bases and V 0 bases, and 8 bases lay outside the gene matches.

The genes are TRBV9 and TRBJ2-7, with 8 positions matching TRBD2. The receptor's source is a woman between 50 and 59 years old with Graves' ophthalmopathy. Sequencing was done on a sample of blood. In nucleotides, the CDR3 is TGTGCCAGCAGCGTAGCTTCGGGACTAGACCTCTACGAGCAGTACTTC. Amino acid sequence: CASSVASGLDLYEQYF.